The 10 T cell receptor beta chains given below trace back to one sample, sequenced in a study of blood T cell repertoires in COVID-19. The method was immunoSEQ multiplex PCR; TCRdb's version includes in-frame clones alone and lacks a portion of them. In the table there are 150,000 to 200,000 clones, more than 75% of which are singletons. Source material: peripheral blood. The receptors were sampled from a woman of 80 years or more with COVID-19, enrolled during active disease.

The CDR3: CASSRGQGGRTDTQYF. The CDR3 region has the DNA TGTGCCAGCAGCCGCGGACAGGGTGGGAGGACAGATACGCAGTATTTT. This chain joins TRBV5-6 and TRBJ2-3; TRBD1 aligns across 8 bases. The CDR3 covers 16 residues. Germline V gives CDR1 SGHDT, CDR2 YYEEEE. Trimming removed 4 bases from V and 3 bases from J; junction bases left unmatched: 10. Full variable domain (remainder filled in from reference TRBV5-6 and TRBJ2-3): DAGVTQSPTHLIKTRGQQVTLRCSPKSGHDTVSWYQQALGQGPQFIFQYYEEEERQRGNFPDRFSGHQFPNYSSELNVNALLLGDSALYLCASSRGQGGRTDTQYFGPGTRLTVL.

The chain has TRBV7-6 and TRBJ1-3, with 11 bases lining up with TRBD1. The CDR3 loop spans 16 amino acids. Germline lookup yields CDR1 SGHVS and CDR2 FNYEAQ. V lost 5 bases and J lost 4; bases outside the gene matches: 7. The CDR3 is CASSLGQGAGGNTIYF. The CDR3 DNA reads TGTGCCAGCAGCCTCGGACAGGGGGCAGGAGGAAACACCATATATTTT.

In the case of this clone: The same CDR3 arises from other DNA sequences in this sample as well. The genes are TRBV25-1 and TRBJ1-2; no clear D gene. Per germline, CDR1 MGHDK and CDR2 SYGVNS. V lost 3 bases and J 4 bases, leaving 6 bases between the germline ends. CDR3 length equals 12 residues. CDR3 sequence: CASSDGGYGYTF. The CDR3 region has the DNA TGTGCCAGCAGTGACGGAGGCTATGGCTACACCTTC.

The V gene is TRBV5-1, the J gene TRBJ2-2, with D maybe TRBD2 (6 bases). The CDR3 contains 17 residues. Between the trimmed V and J ends, which lost 8 bases and 1 base, there was a span of 21 bases. CDR1 is SGHRS and CDR2 is YFSETQ in the germline V gene. CDR3 in DNA: TGCGCCAGTACCTCGAGCGGGTCCCTCAAGAACACCGGGGAGCTGTTTTTT. Residues: CASTSSGSLKNTGELFF. The variable domain in full, completed from reference TRBV5-1 and TRBJ2-2, reads KAGVTQTPRYLIKTRGQQVTLSCSPISGHRSVSWYQQTPGQGLQFLFEYFSETQRNKGNFPGRFSGRQFSNSRSEMNVSTLELGDSALYLCASTSSGSLKNTGELFFGEGSRLTVL.

This sequence joins TRBV28 and TRBJ1-6; 8 positions match TRBD1. There are 16 residues in the CDR3. Germline V CDR1 and CDR2: MDHEN, SYDVKM. J gave up 6 bases and V 4 bases, and 8 bases lay outside the gene matches. For the CDR3, the DNA is TGTGCCAGCAGTTCCCCGGGGACAGGACTTAATTCACCCCTCCACTTT. Encoded protein: CASSSPGTGLNSPLHF. The whole variable domain, remainder taken from reference TRBV28 and TRBJ1-6, is DVKVTQSSRYLVKRTGEKVFLECVQDMDHENMFWYRQDPGLGLRLIYFSYDVKMKEKGDIPEGYSVSREKKERFSLILESASTNQTSMYLCASSSPGTGLNSPLHFGNGTRLTVT.

This chain uses TRBV28 with TRBJ2-7, with TRBD1 identical over 8 bases. The trim removed 6 bases at V and 4 bases at J, leaving 8 bases unmatched. Per germline, CDR1 MDHEN and CDR2 SYDVKM. This CDR3 is 14 amino acids long. The DNA for the CDR3 is TGTGCCAGCAGACAGCAGGGGGCGGGGTACGAGCAGTACTTC. Translation: CASRQQGAGYEQYF.

This rearrangement joins TRBV25-1 to TRBJ1-2; TRBD1 might be the D (6 bases). Germline V gene data show CDR1 as MGHDK and CDR2 as SYGVNS. This CDR3 contains 12 residues. Between the trimmed V and J ends, which lost 4 bases and 3 bases, there was a span of 6 bases. CDR3 region: CASSGTDYGYTF. CDR3 nucleotides: TGTGCCAGCAGTGGGACAGACTATGGCTACACCTTC.

V gene TRBV6-5 combines with J gene TRBJ1-5, with D hard to call. The CDR3 contains 13 residues. Germline assignment: CDR1 MNHEY and CDR2 SVGAGI. Trimming removed 7 bases from V and 2 bases from J, with 9 bases in between. CDR3 nucleotides: TGTGCCAGCAAAGGAGTGGGCAATCAGCCCCAGCATTTT. Its translation: CASKGVGNQPQHF.

J is TRBJ2-1 and V is TRBV7-9; 7 bases map to TRBD1. J lost 8 bases, V lost 5 bases, and 12 bases had no gene match. This CDR3 is 15 amino acids long. Germline V gene lookup returns CDR1 SEHNR and CDR2 FQNEAQ (reference sequence). The CDR3 DNA follows: TGTGCCAGCAGCACCCGGGACAGCCCCAGGGATGAGCAGTTCTTC. Its protein is CASSTRDSPRDEQFF.

This rearrangement joins TRBV7-8 to TRBJ2-3; no definite D call. The CDR3 has 16 residues. Trimming left V 1 base short and J 3 bases short, with 14 bases between. In germline, CDR1 is SGHVS, CDR2 FQNEAQ. In nucleotides, the CDR3 is TGTGCCAGCAGCTTAGTAGAGGTTTTTGGTACAGATACGCAGTATTTT. It codes for CASSLVEVFGTDTQYF.